Each of the 32 T cell receptor beta chains below was sequenced from the same sample in a study of OX40 agonist ivuxolimab in advanced cancers. Clones were sequenced by immunoSEQ multiplex PCR, and TCRdb holds only the in-frame ones, with some missing. Altogether approximately 26,000 clones are present, under 85% being singletons, with the ten largest covering roughly 12%. The sequencing used CD4+ or CD8+ T cells sorted from blood, collected in a trial of the OX40 agonist ivuxolimab. The receptors were gathered from an adult with an advanced solid tumor such as melanoma, head and neck, liver or kidney cancer.

The chain links TRBV11-1 to TRBJ1-4, with 7 bases lining up with TRBD1. CDR3 length: 15 amino acids. Germline V gives CDR1 SGHAT, CDR2 FQDESV (reference sequence). Trimming at V came to 0 bases and at J to 4 bases, leaving 2 bases not matched to a gene. The CDR3 DNA follows: TGTGCCAGCAGCTTAGCCGGGACAGTTAATGAAAAACTGTTTTTT. Translation gives CASSLAGTVNEKLFF.

The CDR3 bases are TGCGCCAGCAGCCCAGCCGGGACGGAGACCCAGTACTTC. It specifies CASSPAGTETQYF. The J gene is TRBJ2-5, the V gene TRBV4-1, with D perhaps assigned TRBD1 or TRBD2 (5 bases each). The V and J ends lost 4 bases and 5 bases respectively, with 11 bases between them. CDR1 is MGHRA and CDR2 is YSYEKL in the germline V gene. The length of the CDR3 is 13 residues.

The rearrangement uses TRBV6-5 and TRBJ1-6; D not resolved. There are 16 residues in the CDR3. CDR1 is MNHEY, CDR2 SVGAGI, per germline. V lost 0 bases to trimming and J lost 3 bases, with 9 bases between them. The CDR3 loop is CASSYSFQIYNSPLHF. The CDR3 DNA sequence: TGTGCCAGCAGTTACTCCTTCCAGATCTATAATTCACCCCTCCACTTT.

The gene calls are TRBV6-4 and TRBJ2-6; D might be TRBD1 (6 bases). V dropped 6 bases and J dropped 1 base, with 16 bases sitting between them. Germline V lookup: CDR1 MRHNA, CDR2 SNTAGT. CDR3 size: 17 residues. CDR3 amino acids: CASRFRDTASGANVLTF. CDR3 DNA sequence: TGTGCCAGCAGGTTCCGGGACACCGCATCTGGGGCCAACGTCCTGACTTTC.

The gene calls are TRBV5-1 and TRBJ2-5; the D gene is possibly TRBD1 (6 bases). Between the trimmed V and J ends, which lost 3 bases and 3 bases, there was a span of 12 bases. The CDR3 covers 14 residues. Germline V gene sequence: CDR1 SGHRS, CDR2 YFSETQ. Here the CDR3 reads CASSSNQGKETQYF. The CDR3, as DNA: TGCGCCAGCAGCTCAAATCAGGGGAAAGAGACCCAGTACTTC. Supplemented by reference TRBV5-1 and TRBJ2-5, the full variable domain reads KAGVTQTPRYLIKTRGQQVTLSCSPISGHRSVSWYQQTPGQGLQFLFEYFSETQRNKGNFPGRFSGRQFSNSRSEMNVSTLELGDSALYLCASSSNQGKETQYFGPGTRLLVL.

The count of this clone is one. The chain links TRBV4-1 to TRBJ2-2; D perhaps matches TRBD2 (6 bases). V was pared by 0 bases and J by 5 bases, with 13 bases between. The length of the CDR3 is 16 residues. From germline, CDR1 is MGHRA and CDR2 YSYEKL. The CDR3 region has the DNA TGCGCCAGCAGCCAAGAGTATGCGGGGTGGACCGGGGAGCTGTTTTTT. Its protein is CASSQEYAGWTGELFF.

This clone was recorded once. V usage is TRBV7-8 and J usage is TRBJ2-1; D may correspond to TRBD1 or TRBD2 (6 bases each). The germline V gene has CDR1 SGHVS and CDR2 FQNEAQ. Trimming pared 1 base from V and 6 bases from J, leaving 16 bases between. The length of the CDR3 is 16 residues. This CDR3 is CASSLGGGRPSNEQFF. CDR3 in DNA: TGTGCCAGCAGCTTAGGAGGGGGGCGCCCAAGCAATGAGCAGTTCTTC.

The chain carries TRBV5-4 and TRBJ2-7; D is uncertain. The CDR3 runs 13 residues. Germline V gene data show CDR1 as SGHNT and CDR2 as YYREEE (reference sequence). V lost 3 bases and J 4 bases, leaving 11 bases between the germline ends. The CDR3 nucleotides read TGTGCCAGCAGCTATCCAGACACTTACGAGCAGTACTTC. It yields the protein CASSYPDTYEQYF.

The rearrangement links TRBV5-6 to TRBJ1-2; no clear D. Trimming removed 0 bases at V and 1 base at J, with 7 bases between. CDR1 is SGHDT, CDR2 YYEEEE, per germline. This CDR3 is built from 14 residues. The CDR3 region is CASSLEGINYGYTF. The CDR3 bases are TGTGCCAGCAGCTTGGAAGGGATTAACTATGGCTACACCTTC.

This rearrangement joins TRBV4-2 to TRBJ1-1, with D hard to call. Trimming shortened V by 1 base and J by 0 bases, and 9 bases separated the two germline ends. The CDR3 has 15 residues. Per the germline V gene, CDR1 is LGHNA and CDR2 is YNFKEQ. As DNA, the CDR3 is TGTGCCAGCAGCCAAGTTCAATCCATGAACACTGAAGCTTTCTTT. Encoded protein: CASSQVQSMNTEAFF.

This clone is categorized as medium-sized. The rearrangement uses TRBV18 and TRBJ2-7; 12 bases map to TRBD1. Germline CDR1 is KGHSH and CDR2 is LQKENI. The trim removed 6 bases at V and 5 bases at J, leaving 8 bases unmatched. The CDR3 extends over 15 amino acids. The CDR3 spells CASSLGTGGNDEQYF. CDR3 DNA: TGTGCCAGCTCCTTAGGGACAGGGGGCAACGACGAGCAGTACTTC.

This chain links TRBV6-5 with TRBJ1-1; D perhaps matches TRBD1 (5 bases). The CDR3 consists of 14 residues. Trimming stripped 5 bases from V and 1 base from J, with 11 bases between. Germline values: CDR1 MNHEY, CDR2 SVGAGI. CDR3 sequence reads: CASSRSGWNTEAFF. CDR3 coding DNA: TGTGCCAGCAGTCGATCAGGGTGGAACACTGAAGCTTTCTTT.

This clone was seen only once. The chain recombines TRBV6-8 with TRBJ2-1, with D possibly matching TRBD2 (6 bases). CDR3 size: 18 residues. V lost 2 bases and J lost 1, with 18 bases in between. Germline CDR1 MNHGY, CDR2 SAAAGT. CDR3 DNA sequence: TGTGCCAGCAGTTACGCGGGGTACAATGACCGGTCCTACAATGAGCAGTTCTTC. Protein: CASSYAGYNDRSYNEQFF.

This clone was detected only a few times. The CDR3 loop reads CASSQVLQGHGGYTF. The CDR3, as DNA: TGTGCCAGCAGCCAAGTGTTGCAGGGGCACGGTGGCTACACCTTC. The chain joins TRBV4-2 to TRBJ1-2; D is perhaps TRBD1 (6 bases). The germline gives CDR1 LGHNA, CDR2 YNFKEQ. Trimming took 1 base from V and 7 from J, leaving 16 bases between them. The CDR3 totals 15 residues.

V and J are TRBV29-1 and TRBJ2-1, with TRBD1 matching over 8 bases. From germline, CDR1 is SQVTM and CDR2 ANQGSEA. V shed 0 bases, J shed 6 bases, and the junction held 10 bases outside the gene matches. The CDR3 has 16 amino acids. The CDR3 loop reads CSVEDQWTGTINEQFF. The CDR3 DNA reads as TGCAGCGTTGAAGATCAATGGACAGGGACGATCAATGAGCAGTTCTTC.

This sequence joins TRBV19 and TRBJ1-3, with D possibly matching TRBD1 (5 bases). CDR3 length equals 16 residues. The germline V and J ends were trimmed by 1 base and 4 bases, with 14 bases remaining between them. The V gene's germline CDR1 is LNHDA and CDR2 SQIVND (reference sequence). The chain's CDR3 is CASSIARMGLGNTIYF. The CDR3 DNA is TGTGCCAGTAGTATAGCTCGGATGGGACTCGGAAACACCATATATTTT.

The chain links TRBV5-6 to TRBJ2-5; D is perhaps TRBD1 or TRBD2 (5 bases each). V gave up 0 bases and J gave up 10 bases, with 16 bases separating them. Germline-derived CDR1 and CDR2 are SGHDT and YYEEEE. This CDR3 region has 14 residues. In DNA, the CDR3 is TGTGCCAGCAGCTTGGTCGGGGCAGCGCCGCACCAGTACTTC. Its protein is CASSLVGAAPHQYF.

V gene TRBV27 combines with J gene TRBJ2-7; D gene uncertain. Per the germline V gene, CDR1 is MNHEY and CDR2 is SMNVEV (reference sequence). The CDR3 is 11 amino acids. The V end lost 6 bases, the J end lost 8 bases, and 11 bases lay between the germline ends. CDR3 DNA sequence: TGTGCCAGCAGGGACGGTGGACAGCAGTACTTC. This codes for CASRDGGQQYF.

The chain links TRBV30 to TRBJ1-5; the D gene is possibly TRBD1 (6 bases). V shed 5 bases and J shed 6 bases, with 17 bases lying between them. Germline lookup yields CDR1 GTSNPN and CDR2 SVGIG (reference sequence). The CDR3 length is 14 residues. The CDR3 loop reads CAWGRGTIRQPQHF. CDR3 coding DNA: TGTGCCTGGGGCCGCGGGACAATTCGTCAGCCCCAGCATTTT.

The rearrangement uses TRBV6-5 and TRBJ1-1; D is perhaps TRBD1 (5 bases). Per the germline V gene, CDR1 is MNHEY and CDR2 is SVGAGI. The CDR3 covers 14 residues. The germline V and J ends were trimmed by 8 bases and 1 base, with 14 bases remaining between them. The CDR3 coding sequence is TGTGCCAGCGGGGAAGCGACAGAGAACACTGAAGCTTTCTTT. Protein sequence: CASGEATENTEAFF.

This chain uses TRBV11-2 with TRBJ2-4; 14 bases map to TRBD2. V lost 5 bases, J lost 0 bases, and 6 bases stayed unmatched. The CDR3 has 18 residues. Germline CDR1 SGHAT, CDR2 FQNNGV. CDR3 residues: CASSLRTSGGLAKNIQYF. In DNA, the CDR3 is TGTGCCAGCAGCCTCCGGACTAGCGGGGGGTTAGCCAAAAACATTCAGTACTTC.

The CDR3: CASSLTVTNTEAFF. The CDR3 DNA follows: TGTGCCAGCAGCTTGACAGTGACGAACACTGAAGCTTTCTTT. The rearrangement joins TRBV7-3 to TRBJ1-1, with D possibly matching TRBD1 (5 bases). The ends were cut back, 3 bases at V and 1 base at J, with 9 bases in the middle. The CDR3 covers 14 residues. Germline CDR1 and CDR2: SGHTA and FQGTGA.

The genes are TRBV6-6 and TRBJ1-4; weak D call: TRBD1 (5 bases). V shed 7 bases and J shed 7 bases, with 10 bases lying between them. The CDR3 is made up of 12 amino acids. Germline V gene lookup returns CDR1 MNHNY and CDR2 SVGAGI (reference sequence). The CDR3 loop is CASKGGGEKLFF. CDR3 DNA sequence: TGTGCCAGCAAAGGCGGGGGTGAAAAACTGTTTTTT.

V is TRBV30 and J is TRBJ1-1; D is perhaps TRBD1 (5 bases). CDR1 and CDR2 (germline): GTSNPN, SVGIG (reference sequence). The germline V and J ends were trimmed by 5 bases and 4 bases, with 17 bases remaining between them. CDR3 length: 14 residues. CDR3 region: CAWSAGDGGTEAFF. The CDR3 DNA reads TGTGCCTGGTCCGCCGGGGACGGGGGCACTGAAGCTTTCTTT.

CDR3 coding DNA: TGTGCCAGCAGCTTTGGACTAGCGGGGGGGGCGGCGGCAGATACGCAGTATTTT. Amino acid sequence: CASSFGLAGGAAADTQYF. This chain joins TRBV7-9 and TRBJ2-3; TRBD2 matches 15 bases. Trimming removed 3 bases from V and 4 bases from J; junction bases left unmatched: 8. Germline CDR1 reads SEHNR; CDR2 reads FQNEAQ (reference sequence). CDR3 length: 18 residues.

This chain connects TRBV2 to TRBJ2-1; D unresolved. Trimming removed 2 bases at V and 7 bases at J, with 9 bases between. This CDR3 contains 13 residues. Germline CDR1 SNHLY, CDR2 FYNNEI. The CDR3 region is CASSELWGNEQFF. In DNA form, the CDR3 reads TGTGCCAGCAGTGAATTGTGGGGAAATGAGCAGTTCTTC.

This chain uses TRBV4-2 with TRBJ1-5, with TRBD1 identical over 11 bases. V lost 4 bases and J lost 6; bases outside the gene matches: 5. There are 15 residues in the CDR3. Germline lookup yields CDR1 LGHNA and CDR2 YNFKEQ. The CDR3 DNA follows: TGTGCCAGCAGCCCGAGGACAGGGGGCGGTCAGCCCCAGCATTTT. It encodes CASSPRTGGGQPQHF.

The chain carries TRBV11-2 and TRBJ2-6, with TRBD1 matching 9 bases. Unmatched junction bases numbered 7, after V lost 5 bases and J lost 2 bases. CDR3 length equals 17 residues. Germline V gives CDR1 SGHAT, CDR2 FQNNGV. CDR3 sequence: CASSPGQGTTGANVLTF. CDR3 coding DNA: TGTGCCAGCAGCCCGGGACAGGGTACCACTGGGGCCAACGTCCTGACTTTC.

The chain employs TRBV2 and TRBJ2-7, with a tentative D call TRBD2 (6 bases). Trimming cost V 6 bases and J 3 bases, with 9 bases left between them. Germline V gene data show CDR1 as SNHLY and CDR2 as FYNNEI. This CDR3 contains 12 residues. DNA of the CDR3: TGTGCCAGCAGCTTGGACTACTACGAGCAGTACTTC. Translated: CASSLDYYEQYF.

The rearrangement joins TRBV5-4 to TRBJ2-5; no clear D gene. CDR1 and CDR2 (germline): SGHNT, YYREEE (reference sequence). Trimming removed 0 bases at V and 5 bases at J, with 20 bases between. The CDR3 is 17 amino acids. The CDR3 DNA reads as TGTGCCAGCAGCTTGGGGGTTGTGGGTCAGGTCGGGGAGACCCAGTACTTC. This encodes CASSLGVVGQVGETQYF.

The chain uses TRBV19 and TRBJ2-7; D is unresolved. V gave up 4 bases and J gave up 3 bases, with 10 bases separating them. Germline loops: CDR1 LNHDA, CDR2 SQIVND (reference sequence). This CDR3 contains 13 residues. Here the CDR3 DNA reads TGTGCCAGTAGTAGGTACCAGAACTACGAGCAGTACTTC. It encodes CASSRYQNYEQYF.

The chain is built from TRBV25-1 and TRBJ1-2; D remains unclear. This CDR3 contains 13 residues. Trimming removed 3 bases from V and 3 bases from J, with 8 bases in between. CDR1 is MGHDK, CDR2 SYGVNS, per germline. In DNA, the CDR3 is TGTGCCAGCAGTGAGGGCACGTACTATGGCTACACCTTC. This codes for CASSEGTYYGYTF.